A selection of T cell receptor beta chains follows, all from one sample in a study of T cell changes during pregnancy in multiple sclerosis. Libraries were prepared by immunoSEQ multiplex PCR; TCRdb keeps only in-frame clonotypes and omits some of them. The data hold roughly 75,000 clones, with around 91% observed a single time. The sequencing here drew on peripheral blood, taken before pregnancy. The receptors shown here come from a female donor with multiple sclerosis, enrolled in a pregnancy study. Both conserved end residues are part of each CDR3. D genes are given only for firm matches. Size is stated for part of the rows, as once, few or many counts, or as a class when the clone is expanded.

d_call j_call clone_size v_call cdr3_nt cdr3_aa
. TRBJ2-5 . TRBV2 TGTGCCAGCACCCGGACGGATCAAGGGAGGACCCAGTACTTC CASTRTDQGRTQYF
TRBD2 TRBJ2-1 . TRBV19 TGTGCCAGTAGCCGACCGGGTCTAGCGGGGGGAGAGCAGTTCTTC CASSRPGLAGGEQFF
TRBD2 TRBJ2-2 . TRBV5-1 TGCGCCAGCAGCTTGGAAGCGGGGGGGCTTATATTCCACACCGGGGAGCTGTTTTTT CASSLEAGGLIFHTGELFF
TRBD1 TRBJ2-2 . TRBV5-1 TGCGCCAGCAGCTTGTCCCTAAGGACAGGGCCCACCGGGGAGCTGTTTTTT CASSLSLRTGPTGELFF
TRBD1 TRBJ1-5 few TRBV27 TGTGCCAGCAGTCGTGGGACAGGGAGTAATCAGCCCCAGCATTTT CASSRGTGSNQPQHF
. TRBJ1-3 . TRBV4-3 TGCGCCAGCAGCCAAGAAGGGGTAGGTCGTGGAAACACCATATATTTT CASSQEGVGRGNTIYF
. TRBJ1-2 . TRBV7-9 TGTGCCAGCAGCAGCCAGACAGACGTCCCCTATGGCTACACCTTC CASSSQTDVPYGYTF
TRBD1 TRBJ1-3 . TRBV2 TGTGCCAGCAGTTTACGGACAGGGTTGTTGGGAAACACCATATATTTT CASSLRTGLLGNTIYF
. TRBJ2-1 . TRBV7-2 TGTGCCAGCAGCTTAATTGAGGGAACGATAATCCCCTACAATGAGCAGTTCTTC CASSLIEGTIIPYNEQFF
TRBD2 TRBJ2-7 . TRBV7-2 TGTGCCAGCAGCTTAGGACTAGCGGGGGGGCCTAGGGACTTC CASSLGLAGGPRDF
. TRBJ1-6 once TRBV5-6 TGTGCCAGCAGCTCCCCTTCACAGGGATCACCCCTCCACTTT CASSSPSQGSPLHF
TRBD2 TRBJ2-1 . TRBV11-2 TGTGCCAGCAGCTTAGTCCCAGCGGGGTACAATGAGCAGTTCTTC CASSLVPAGYNEQFF
. TRBJ2-7 . TRBV5-6 TGTGCCAGCAGCTCGCCCGCGGGACTTGGAACCTACGAGCAGTACTTC CASSSPAGLGTYEQYF
. TRBJ1-1 . TRBV6-6 TGTGCCAGCAGTCCACCGGGCCCCCGGGGCACTGAAGCTTTCTTT CASSPPGPRGTEAFF
. TRBJ2-7 . TRBV6-1 TGTGCCAGTCTCTCGGGTTCCCCCTACGAGCAGTACTTC CASLSGSPYEQYF
TRBD1 TRBJ1-5 . TRBV27 TGTGCCAGCAGCCTCCCACCTAACGGACAGGGTAGCAATCAGCCCCAGCATTTT CASSLPPNGQGSNQPQHF
. TRBJ2-2 . TRBV10-2 TGCGCCAGCACTGCCAGGACAGGGAGGGCCGGGGAGCTGTTTTTT CASTARTGRAGELFF
. TRBJ1-5 . TRBV10-2 TGCGCCAGCAGTGAAAGAGGGATGAGCAATCAGCCCCAGCATTTT CASSERGMSNQPQHF
TRBD2 TRBJ2-7 . TRBV5-6 TGTGCCAGCAGCTTTGGGCTAGCGGGGAGCTACGAGCAGTACTTC CASSFGLAGSYEQYF
. TRBJ1-6 few TRBV28 TGTGCCAGCACAACAGGGAGTAATTCACCCCTCCACTTT CASTTGSNSPLHF
. TRBJ2-7 . TRBV29-1 TGCAGCGCCGTAAGGCCCGGACTGTCTGAGCAGTACTTC CSAVRPGLSEQYF
. TRBJ1-2 few TRBV5-1 TGCGCCAGCAGCTTCGGGGAGGGCTATGGCTACACCTTC CASSFGEGYGYTF
. TRBJ2-2 . TRBV30 TGTGCCTGGAGTGTGACCCTGAGGTCCGGGGAGCTGTTTTTT CAWSVTLRSGELFF
. TRBJ2-1 once TRBV7-6 TGTGCCAGCAGCTTCGACAGGCTCAATGAGCAGTTCTTC CASSFDRLNEQFF
TRBD1 TRBJ1-3 . TRBV18 TGTGCCAGCTCACCCCGGACAGGGGCTATTAGCTCTGGAAACACCATATATTTT CASSPRTGAISSGNTIYF
. TRBJ1-6 few TRBV2 TGTGCCAGCAGCAGCGATTATAATTCACCCCTCCACTTT CASSSDYNSPLHF
. TRBJ1-1 once TRBV2 TGTGCCAGCAATCTTCGCCAGGGGAAGGACACTGAAGCTTTCTTT CASNLRQGKDTEAFF
TRBD1 TRBJ2-7 . TRBV5-5 TGTGCCAGCAGCGTGAGGACAGGGACCCCCTACGAGCAGTACTTC CASSVRTGTPYEQYF